The source of this T cell receptor beta chain is a study of graft-versus-host responses after intestinal transplantation. The overall study: Multivisceral, liver-intestinal, or isolated intestinal grafts were transplanted into recipients. Among the recipients, all got anti-thymocyte globulin induction and then tacrolimus and steroids for 3 to 4 years.

With respect to this clone: No antigen is known for it.

Germline-derived CDR1 and CDR2 are SGHNT and YYREEE (reference sequence). The CDR3 sequence is 17 residues long. Trimming cost V 3 bases and J 0 bases, with 16 bases left between them. The protocol was immunoSEQ multiplex PCR, while the TCRdb copy is restricted to in-frame clones and leaves out a portion. The sample has just under 85,000 clones; around 90% are singletons. V usage is TRBV5-4 and J usage is TRBJ1-3; D unclear. The source was unstimulated CD8+ T cells sorted from spleen or lymph node cells, collected before transplant. The receptor's source is a human donor who was the organ donor for an intestinal transplant. In nucleotides, the CDR3 is TGTGCCAGCAGCTACCTCGGAGGCAGGTTCTCTGGAAACACCATATATTTT. Its translation is CASSYLGGRFSGNTIYF.